This TCR beta chain was identified during a study of T cell repertoires in ileal Crohn's disease. The study's findings and limits: Clonal expansions were more frequent in active smokers than non-smokers at surgery.

Profiled with immunoSEQ multiplex PCR; TCRdb holds only in-frame clones, not every one. Of about 3,700 clones listed, 70% to 75% are singletons. This clone was detected only once. Its antigen is as yet unknown. Looked up from germline, CDR1 is SQVTM and CDR2 is ANQGSEA. The V end lost 4 bases, the J end lost 3 bases, and 13 bases lay between the germline ends. The CDR3 is 13 residues long. Stated time point: neoterminal ileum biopsy at postoperative endoscopy, about 6 months after surgery. The sample taken for sequencing was ileal tissue. The sequence was obtained from an adult with Crohn's disease. The chain has TRBV29-1 and TRBJ2-7, with D tentatively TRBD2 (5 bases). The CDR3 region has the DNA TGCAGCGTTGTGGGCGGGTTTATCTACGAGCAGTACTTC. Protein sequence: CSVVGGFIYEQYF.